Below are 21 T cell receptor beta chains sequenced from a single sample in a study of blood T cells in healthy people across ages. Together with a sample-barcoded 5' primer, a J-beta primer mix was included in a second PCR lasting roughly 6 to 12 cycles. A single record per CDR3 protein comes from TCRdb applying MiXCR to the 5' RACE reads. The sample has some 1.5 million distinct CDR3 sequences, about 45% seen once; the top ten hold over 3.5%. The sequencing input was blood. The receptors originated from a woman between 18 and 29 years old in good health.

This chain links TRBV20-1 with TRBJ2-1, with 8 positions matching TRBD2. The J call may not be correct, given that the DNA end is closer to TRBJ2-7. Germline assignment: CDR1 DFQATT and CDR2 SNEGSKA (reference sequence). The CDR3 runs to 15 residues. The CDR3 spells CSAVSTSGTYNEQYF. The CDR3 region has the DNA TGCAGTGCCGTTAGTACTAGCGGAACCTACAATGAGCAGTACTTC.

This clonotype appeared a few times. CDR3 DNA sequence: TGCAGTGCCTTCTGGGGAGGGACCCCTATGGGGTTTCAAGAGACCCAGTACTTC. It yields the protein CSAFWGGTPMGFQETQYF. The V gene is TRBV20-1, the J gene TRBJ2-5; 7 bases map to TRBD2. The V and J ends lost 6 bases and 2 bases, in that order; junction bases with no gene match: 21. Germline V gene data show CDR1 as DFQATT and CDR2 as SNEGSKA (reference sequence). The CDR3 totals 18 residues.

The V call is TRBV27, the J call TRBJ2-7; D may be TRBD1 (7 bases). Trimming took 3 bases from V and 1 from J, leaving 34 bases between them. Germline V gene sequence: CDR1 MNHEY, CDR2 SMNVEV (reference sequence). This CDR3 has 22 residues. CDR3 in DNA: TGTGCCAGCAGTTTGACCGACAGGGACTTTCTCGGTCGACAGGGACTTTCCTACGAGCAGTACTTC. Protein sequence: CASSLTDRDFLGRQGLSYEQYF.

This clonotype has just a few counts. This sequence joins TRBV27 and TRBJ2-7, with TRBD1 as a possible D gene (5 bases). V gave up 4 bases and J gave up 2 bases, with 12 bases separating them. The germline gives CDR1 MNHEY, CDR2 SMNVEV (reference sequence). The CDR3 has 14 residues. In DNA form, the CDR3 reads TGTGCCAGCAGTTCTCACAGGAACCCCTACGAGCAGTACTTC. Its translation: CASSSHRNPYEQYF.

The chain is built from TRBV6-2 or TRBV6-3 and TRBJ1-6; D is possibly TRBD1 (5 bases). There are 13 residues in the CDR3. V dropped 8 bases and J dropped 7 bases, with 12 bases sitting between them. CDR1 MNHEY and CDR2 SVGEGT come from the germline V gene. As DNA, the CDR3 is TGTGCCAGCGGCCTGACAGAAAATTCACCCCTCCACTTT. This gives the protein CASGLTENSPLHF.

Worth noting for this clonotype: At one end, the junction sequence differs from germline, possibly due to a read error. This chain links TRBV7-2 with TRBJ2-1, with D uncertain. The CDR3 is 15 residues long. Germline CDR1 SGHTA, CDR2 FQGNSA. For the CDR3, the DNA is TGTGCCAGAAGCTTACAGAGTCCGGCCTACAATGAGCAGTTCTTC. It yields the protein CARSLQSPAYNEQFF. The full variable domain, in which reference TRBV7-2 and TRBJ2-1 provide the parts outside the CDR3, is GAGVSQSPSNKVTEKGKDVELRCDPISGHTALYWYRQSLGQGLEFLIYFQGNSAPDKSGLPSDRFSAERTGGSVSTLTIQRTQQEDSAVYLCARSLQSPAYNEQFFGPGTRLTVL.

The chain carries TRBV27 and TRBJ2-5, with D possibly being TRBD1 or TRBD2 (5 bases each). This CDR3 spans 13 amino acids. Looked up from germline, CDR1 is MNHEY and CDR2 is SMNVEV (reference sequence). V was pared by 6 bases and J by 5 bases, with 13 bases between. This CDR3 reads CASSQFGDETQYF. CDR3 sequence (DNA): TGTGCCAGCAGCCAATTTGGGGACGAGACCCAGTACTTC.

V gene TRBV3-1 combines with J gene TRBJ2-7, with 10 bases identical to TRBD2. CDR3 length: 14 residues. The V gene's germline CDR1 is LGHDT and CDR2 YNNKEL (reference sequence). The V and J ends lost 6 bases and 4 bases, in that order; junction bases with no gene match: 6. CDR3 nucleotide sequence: TGTGCCAGCAGGGCAGCTAGCGGGGGTTACGAGCAGTACTTC. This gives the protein CASRAASGGYEQYF.

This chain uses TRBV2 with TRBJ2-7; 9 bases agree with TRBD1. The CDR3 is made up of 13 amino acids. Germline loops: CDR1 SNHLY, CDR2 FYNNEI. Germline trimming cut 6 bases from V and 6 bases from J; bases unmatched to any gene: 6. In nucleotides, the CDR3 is TGTGCCAGCAGCAACAGGGGGCCTGCCGAGCAGTACTTC. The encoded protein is CASSNRGPAEQYF.

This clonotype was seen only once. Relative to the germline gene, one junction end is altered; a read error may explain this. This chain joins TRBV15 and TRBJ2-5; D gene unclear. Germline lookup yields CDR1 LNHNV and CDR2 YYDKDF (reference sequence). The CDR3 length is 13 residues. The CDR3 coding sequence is TGTGCCACCAGCACCAACCCAGGAGAGAACCAGTACTTC. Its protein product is CATSTNPGENQYF.

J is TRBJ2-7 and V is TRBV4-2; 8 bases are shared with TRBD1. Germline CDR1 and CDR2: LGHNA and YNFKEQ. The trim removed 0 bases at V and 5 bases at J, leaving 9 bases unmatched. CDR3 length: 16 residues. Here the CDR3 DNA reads TGTGCCAGCAGCCAAGATACCCGACAGGGGAGGCACGAGCAGTACTTC. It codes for CASSQDTRQGRHEQYF.

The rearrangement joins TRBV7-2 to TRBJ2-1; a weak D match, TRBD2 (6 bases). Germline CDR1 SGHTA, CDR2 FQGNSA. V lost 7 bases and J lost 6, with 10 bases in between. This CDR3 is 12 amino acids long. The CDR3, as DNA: TGTGCCAGCAAGCCGGGGGTCAATGAGCAGTTCTTC. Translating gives CASKPGVNEQFF.

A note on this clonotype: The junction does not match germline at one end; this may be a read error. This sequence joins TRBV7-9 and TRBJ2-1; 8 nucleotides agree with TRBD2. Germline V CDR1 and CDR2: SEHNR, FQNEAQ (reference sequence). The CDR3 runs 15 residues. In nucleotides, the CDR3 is TGTACCAGCAGACCCTTAGCGGGAATCTACAATGAGCAGTTCTTC. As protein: CTSRPLAGIYNEQFF.

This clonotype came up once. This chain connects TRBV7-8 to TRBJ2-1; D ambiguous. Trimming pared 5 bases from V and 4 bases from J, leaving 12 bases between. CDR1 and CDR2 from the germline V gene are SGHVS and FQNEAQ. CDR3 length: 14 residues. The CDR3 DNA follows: TGTGCCAGCAGCCCGACCCCCGTGTACAATGAGCAGTTCTTC. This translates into CASSPTPVYNEQFF.

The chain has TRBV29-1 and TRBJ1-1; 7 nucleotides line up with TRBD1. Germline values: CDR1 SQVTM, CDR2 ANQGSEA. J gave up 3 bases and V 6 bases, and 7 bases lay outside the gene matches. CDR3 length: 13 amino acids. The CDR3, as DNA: TGCAGCGTGAGGGGGCTTCTCTACACTGAAGCTTTCTTT. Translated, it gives CSVRGLLYTEAFF.

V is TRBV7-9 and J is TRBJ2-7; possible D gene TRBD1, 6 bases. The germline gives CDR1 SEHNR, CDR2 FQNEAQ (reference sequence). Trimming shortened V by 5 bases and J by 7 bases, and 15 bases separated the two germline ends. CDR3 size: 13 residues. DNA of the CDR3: TGTGCCAGCAGCGGAGCAGGGGCGAGGGAGCAGTACTTC. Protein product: CASSGAGAREQYF.

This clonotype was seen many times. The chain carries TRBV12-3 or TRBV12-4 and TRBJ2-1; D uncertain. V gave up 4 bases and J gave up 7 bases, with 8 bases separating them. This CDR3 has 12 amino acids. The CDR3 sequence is CASSSLRNEQFF. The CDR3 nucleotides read TGTGCCAGCAGTTCCCTTCGGAATGAGCAGTTCTTC.

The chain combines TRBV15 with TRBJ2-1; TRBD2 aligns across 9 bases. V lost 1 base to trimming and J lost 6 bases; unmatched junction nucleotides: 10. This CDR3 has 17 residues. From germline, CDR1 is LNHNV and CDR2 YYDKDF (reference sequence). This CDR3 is CATSRANVAGAGNEQFF. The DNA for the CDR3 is TGTGCCACCAGCAGAGCAAATGTAGCGGGAGCAGGCAATGAGCAGTTCTTC.

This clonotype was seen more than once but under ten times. CDR3 sequence (DNA): TGTGCCAGCAGCCCACCCGGGACGGTATACGAGCAGTACTTC. It encodes CASSPPGTVYEQYF. This chain connects TRBV7-9 to TRBJ2-7, with D possibly being TRBD1 or TRBD2 (5 bases each). The CDR3 spans 14 residues. Germline CDR1 reads SEHNR; CDR2 reads FQNEAQ (reference sequence). V lost 5 bases and J 4 bases, leaving 15 bases between the germline ends.

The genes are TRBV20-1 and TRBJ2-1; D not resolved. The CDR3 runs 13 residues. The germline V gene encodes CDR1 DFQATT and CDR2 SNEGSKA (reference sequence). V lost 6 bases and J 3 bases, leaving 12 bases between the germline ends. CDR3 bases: TGCAGTGCCCTCCAAGGCCTCTACAATGAGCAGTTCTTC. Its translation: CSALQGLYNEQFF.

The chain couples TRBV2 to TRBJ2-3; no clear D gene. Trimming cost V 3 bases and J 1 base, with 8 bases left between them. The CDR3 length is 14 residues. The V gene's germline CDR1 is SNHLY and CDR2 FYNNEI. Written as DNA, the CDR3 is TGTGCCAGCAGTGATCGCGACCGCACAGATACGCAGTATTTT. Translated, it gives CASSDRDRTDTQYF.